This entry lists 5 T cell receptor beta chains sequenced from one sample in a study of shared clonotypes between healthy human individuals. TCRdb's copy holds only in-frame clones and misses some; the assay was immunoSEQ multiplex PCR. The profile shows more than 2,000,000 clones, more than 80% of them singletons. Sequenced material: naive CD4+ T cells sorted from blood. As for subset: CD45RA+ positively selected. The receptor source for this set is a man aged 18 to 29 in good health.

The gene calls are TRBV4-3 and TRBJ2-7; either TRBD1 or TRBD2 may fit D (5 bases each). Germline V gene data show CDR1 as LGHNA and CDR2 as YSLEER. This CDR3 spans 15 amino acids. V was cut by 4 bases and J by 2 bases, with 15 bases left in between. As DNA, the CDR3 is TGCGCCAGCAGCCCTGGGACCACCAAGCCCTACGAGCAGTACTTC. Encoded protein: CASSPGTTKPYEQYF.

This chain joins TRBV5-1 and TRBJ2-7; no clear D gene. V was cut by 0 bases and J by 6 bases, with 16 bases left in between. CDR3 length equals 15 residues. Germline CDR1 and CDR2: SGHRS and YFSETQ. CDR3 DNA sequence: TGCGCCAGCAGCTTGGGGCCGGCGGTATCTAGCGAGCAGTACTTC. Amino acid sequence: CASSLGPAVSSEQYF.

This rearrangement joins TRBV10-1 to TRBJ2-2, with D perhaps matching TRBD1 (6 bases). The germline CDR1 and CDR2 sequences are WNHNN and SYGVQD (reference sequence). Trimming left V 4 bases short and J 2 bases short, with 14 bases between. The CDR3 totals 16 residues. The CDR3 region is CASSGLGTSNTGELFF. CDR3 nucleotide sequence: TGCGCCAGCAGTGGTCTCGGGACATCCAACACCGGGGAGCTGTTTTTT.

The chain combines TRBV13 with TRBJ1-3, with D tentatively TRBD1 (6 bases). V lost 5 bases and J lost 7, with 24 bases in between. CDR3 length equals 17 residues. The germline V gene encodes CDR1 PRHDT and CDR2 FYEKMQ (reference sequence). The CDR3 sequence is CASSPGFEQGTGNTIYF. CDR3 nucleotides: TGTGCCAGCAGCCCCGGCTTCGAACAGGGTACCGGCAACACCATATATTTT.

The genes are TRBV5-1 and TRBJ2-3, with TRBD2 matching 16 bases. The germline gives CDR1 SGHRS, CDR2 YFSETQ. V was clipped by 4 bases and J by 3 bases; unmatched bases: 5. The CDR3 totals 17 residues. The CDR3: CASSGGTSGRGTDTQYF. CDR3 DNA sequence: TGCGCCAGCAGCGGCGGGACTAGCGGGAGGGGGACAGATACGCAGTATTTT.